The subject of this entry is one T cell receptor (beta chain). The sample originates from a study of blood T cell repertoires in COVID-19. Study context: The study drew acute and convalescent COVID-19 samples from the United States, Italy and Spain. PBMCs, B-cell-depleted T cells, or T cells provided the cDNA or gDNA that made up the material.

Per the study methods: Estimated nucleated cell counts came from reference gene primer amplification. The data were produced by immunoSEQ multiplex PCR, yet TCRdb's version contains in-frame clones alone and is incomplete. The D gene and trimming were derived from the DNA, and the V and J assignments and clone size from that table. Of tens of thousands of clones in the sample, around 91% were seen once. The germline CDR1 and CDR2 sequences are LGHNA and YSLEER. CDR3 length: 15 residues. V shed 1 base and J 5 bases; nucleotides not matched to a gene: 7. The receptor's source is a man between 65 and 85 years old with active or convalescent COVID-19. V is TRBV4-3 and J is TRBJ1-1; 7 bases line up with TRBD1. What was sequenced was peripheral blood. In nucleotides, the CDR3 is TGCGCCAGCAGCCAAGCGGCAGGGGGAGGAACTGAAGCTTTCTTT. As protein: CASSQAAGGGTEAFF.